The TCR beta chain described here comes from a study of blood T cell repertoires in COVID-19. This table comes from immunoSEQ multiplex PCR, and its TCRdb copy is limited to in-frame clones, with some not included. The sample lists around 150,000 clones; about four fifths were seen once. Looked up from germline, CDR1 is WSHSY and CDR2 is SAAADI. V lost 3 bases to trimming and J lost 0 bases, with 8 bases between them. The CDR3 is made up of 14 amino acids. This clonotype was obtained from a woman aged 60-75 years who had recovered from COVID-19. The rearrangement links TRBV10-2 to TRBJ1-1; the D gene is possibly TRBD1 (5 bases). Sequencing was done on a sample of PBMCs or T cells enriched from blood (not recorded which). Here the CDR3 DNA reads TGCGCCAGCAGTGACGTCAGGGTGAACACTGAAGCTTTCTTT. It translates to CASSDVRVNTEAFF.